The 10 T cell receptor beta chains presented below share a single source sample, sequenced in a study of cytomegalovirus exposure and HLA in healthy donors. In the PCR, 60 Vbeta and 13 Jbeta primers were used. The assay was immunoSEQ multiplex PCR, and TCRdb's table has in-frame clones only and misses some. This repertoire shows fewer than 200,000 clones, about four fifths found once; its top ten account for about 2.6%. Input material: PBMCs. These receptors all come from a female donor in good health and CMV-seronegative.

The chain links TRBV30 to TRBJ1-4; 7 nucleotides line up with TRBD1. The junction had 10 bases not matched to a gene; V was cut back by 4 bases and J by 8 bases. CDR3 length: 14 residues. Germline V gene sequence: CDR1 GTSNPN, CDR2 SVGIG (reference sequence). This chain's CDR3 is CAWTQGQTGEKLFF. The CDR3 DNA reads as TGTGCCTGGACCCAGGGACAGACTGGAGAAAAACTGTTTTTT.

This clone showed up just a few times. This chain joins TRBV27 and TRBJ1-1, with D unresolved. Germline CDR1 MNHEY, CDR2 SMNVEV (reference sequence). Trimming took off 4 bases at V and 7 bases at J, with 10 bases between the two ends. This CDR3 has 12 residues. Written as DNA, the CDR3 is TGTGCCAGCAGTTCCGCTACCTATGAAGCTTTCTTT. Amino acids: CASSSATYEAFF.

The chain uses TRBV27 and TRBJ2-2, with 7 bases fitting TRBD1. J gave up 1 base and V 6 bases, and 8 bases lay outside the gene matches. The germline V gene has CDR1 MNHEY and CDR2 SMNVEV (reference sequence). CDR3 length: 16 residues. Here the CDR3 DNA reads TGTGCCAGCAGCCCCACGGGGACAGAGAACACCGGGGAGCTGTTTTTT. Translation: CASSPTGTENTGELFF.

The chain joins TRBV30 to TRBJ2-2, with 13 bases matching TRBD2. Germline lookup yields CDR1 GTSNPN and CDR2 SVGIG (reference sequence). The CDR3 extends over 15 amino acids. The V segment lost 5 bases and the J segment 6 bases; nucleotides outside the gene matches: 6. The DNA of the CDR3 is TGTGCCTGGGGGGGGACTAGCGGGATTCCCGGGGAGCTGTTTTTT. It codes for CAWGGTSGIPGELFF.

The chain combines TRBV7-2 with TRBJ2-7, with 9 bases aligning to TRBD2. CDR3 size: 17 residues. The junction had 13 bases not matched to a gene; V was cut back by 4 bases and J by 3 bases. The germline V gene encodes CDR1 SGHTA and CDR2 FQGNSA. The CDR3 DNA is TGTGCCAGCAGCTACCGACAGACTAGCGGTGCTAACTACGAGCAGTACTTC. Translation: CASSYRQTSGANYEQYF.

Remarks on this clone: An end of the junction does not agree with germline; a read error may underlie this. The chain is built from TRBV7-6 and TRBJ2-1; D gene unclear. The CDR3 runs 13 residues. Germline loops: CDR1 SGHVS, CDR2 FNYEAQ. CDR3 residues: CASSLSLDEPVLF. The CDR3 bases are TGTGCCAGCAGCTTATCCCTAGACGAACCAGTCCTCTTC.

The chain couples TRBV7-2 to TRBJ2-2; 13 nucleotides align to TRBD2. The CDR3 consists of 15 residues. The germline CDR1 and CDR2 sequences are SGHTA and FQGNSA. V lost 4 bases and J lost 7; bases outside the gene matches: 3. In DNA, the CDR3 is TGTGCCAGCAGCTGGGGACTAGCGGGGATCGGGGAGCTGTTTTTT. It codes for CASSWGLAGIGELFF. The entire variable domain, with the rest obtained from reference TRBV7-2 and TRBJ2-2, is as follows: GAGVSQSPSNKVTEKGKDVELRCDPISGHTALYWYRQSLGQGLEFLIYFQGNSAPDKSGLPSDRFSAERTGGSVSTLTIQRTQQEDSAVYLCASSWGLAGIGELFFGEGSRLTVL.

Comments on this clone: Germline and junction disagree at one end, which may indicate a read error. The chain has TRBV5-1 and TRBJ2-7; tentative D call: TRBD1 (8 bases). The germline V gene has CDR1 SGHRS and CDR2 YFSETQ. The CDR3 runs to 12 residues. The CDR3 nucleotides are TGCGCCAGCAGCCGGACAGGGAGGGACCTGAACTTC. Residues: CASSRTGRDLNF.

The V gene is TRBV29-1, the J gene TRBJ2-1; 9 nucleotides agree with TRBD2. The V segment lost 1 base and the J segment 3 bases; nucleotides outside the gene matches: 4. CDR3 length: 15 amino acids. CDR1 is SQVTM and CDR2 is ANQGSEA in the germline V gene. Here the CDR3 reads CSVEGGTSIYNEQFF. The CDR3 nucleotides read TGCAGCGTTGAAGGCGGGACTAGCATCTACAATGAGCAGTTCTTC.

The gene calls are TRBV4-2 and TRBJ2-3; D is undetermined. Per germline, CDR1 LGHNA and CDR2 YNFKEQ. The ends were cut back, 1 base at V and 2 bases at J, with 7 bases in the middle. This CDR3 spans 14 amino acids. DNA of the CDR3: TGTGCCAGCAGCCAAGGGCCGAACACAGATACGCAGTATTTT. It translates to CASSQGPNTDTQYF.